Below, 32 T cell receptor beta chains from the same sample are listed, as sequenced in a study of blood T cell repertoires in COVID-19. Generated by immunoSEQ multiplex PCR, the TCRdb table keeps only in-frame clones and is missing some. The sample shows 250,000 to 350,000 clones, roughly 90% of them seen only once. The material sequenced was peripheral blood. Receptors originate from a woman aged 25-40 years with COVID-19, enrolled during active disease.

The gene calls are TRBV3-1 (or the pseudogene TRBV3-2) and TRBJ2-4; 7 bases match TRBD1. CDR3 length equals 12 residues. CDR1 and CDR2 from the germline V gene are LGHDT and YNNKEL (reference sequence). Germline trimming cut 5 bases from V and 10 bases from J; bases unmatched to any gene: 5. In DNA form, the CDR3 reads TGTGCCAGCAGCTCTCGCAGGGGGATTCAGTACTTC. This encodes CASSSRRGIQYF.

V is TRBV2 and J is TRBJ1-4; D ambiguous. Looked up from germline, CDR1 is SNHLY and CDR2 is FYNNEI. Trimming shortened V by 5 bases and J by 10 bases, and 17 bases separated the two germline ends. CDR3 length equals 14 residues. CDR3 nucleotide sequence: TGTGCCAGCAGTCCCACTCGGGGTGTAGGAAAACTGTTTTTT. Amino acids: CASSPTRGVGKLFF.

As DNA, the CDR3 is TGTGCCTGGAGTTCCGGGACTAGCGGGAGTGGGTCGAACACCGGGGAGCTGTTTTTT. Protein sequence: CAWSSGTSGSGSNTGELFF. The chain recombines TRBV30 with TRBJ2-2; 14 bases map to TRBD2. The CDR3 loop spans 19 amino acids. V lost 2 bases to trimming and J lost 0 bases; unmatched junction nucleotides: 8. CDR1 and CDR2 from the germline V gene are GTSNPN and SVGIG (reference sequence). The full variable domain, its missing parts supplied by reference TRBV30 and TRBJ2-2, is SQTIHQWPATLVQPVGSPLSLECTVEGTSNPNLYWYRQAAGRGLQLLFYSVGIGQISSEVPQNLSASRPQDRQFILSSKKLLLSDSGFYLCAWSSGTSGSGSNTGELFFGEGSRLTVL.

The rearrangement uses TRBV18 and TRBJ2-5; D not certain. Germline CDR1 is KGHSH and CDR2 is LQKENI. The CDR3 is 13 residues long. V gave up 3 bases and J gave up 5 bases, with 10 bases separating them. The CDR3 is CASSPQMVETQYF. Written as DNA, the CDR3 is TGTGCCAGCTCACCGCAGATGGTGGAGACCCAGTACTTC. Full variable domain (rest looked up from reference TRBV18 and TRBJ2-5): NAGVMQNPRHLVRRRGQEARLRCSPMKGHSHVYWYRQLPEEGLKFMVYLQKENIIDESGMPKERFSAEFPKEGPSILRIQQVVRGDSAAYFCASSPQMVETQYFGPGTRLLVL.

The genes are TRBV27 and TRBJ2-7; the D gene is possibly TRBD1 (6 bases). This CDR3 region has 14 residues. V was pared by 6 bases and J by 3 bases, with 15 bases between. The germline gives CDR1 MNHEY, CDR2 SMNVEV (reference sequence). This CDR3 is CASSITFRGYEQYF. The CDR3 bases are TGTGCCAGCAGCATAACTTTCAGGGGCTACGAGCAGTACTTC.

The chain recombines TRBV7-3 with TRBJ2-2; tentatively, D is TRBD1 (5 bases). CDR1 and CDR2 from the germline V gene are SGHTA and FQGTGA. Between the trimmed V and J ends, which lost 4 bases and 7 bases, there was a span of 10 bases. This CDR3 has 13 amino acids. Here the CDR3 reads CASSSSGHGELFF. The DNA of the CDR3 is TGTGCCAGCAGCTCCTCAGGGCACGGGGAGCTGTTTTTT.

V and J are TRBV4-1 and TRBJ2-7, with 10 bases matching TRBD1. Germline V gives CDR1 MGHRA, CDR2 YSYEKL. J gave up 5 bases and V 1 base, and 8 bases lay outside the gene matches. The CDR3 has 16 amino acids. DNA for the CDR3: TGCGCCAGCAGCCAAGGGTGGGGACAGGGGTTCAACGAGCAGTACTTC. Its protein is CASSQGWGQGFNEQYF.

The chain employs TRBV5-4 and TRBJ2-5; 10 positions agree with TRBD2. Germline V gives CDR1 SGHNT, CDR2 YYREEE (reference sequence). V trimming: 4 bases; J trimming: 5 bases; junction bases outside the gene matches: 5. CDR3 length: 14 amino acids. CDR3 sequence (DNA): TGTGCCAGCAGCCTAGCGGGAGACGGGGAGACCCAGTACTTC. It codes for CASSLAGDGETQYF.

The V gene is TRBV5-5, the J gene TRBJ2-5; TRBD2 might be the D (6 bases). The CDR3 contains 14 residues. Trimming left V 6 bases short and J 3 bases short, with 15 bases between. The germline CDR1 and CDR2 sequences are SGHKS and YYEKEE (reference sequence). CDR3 sequence: CASNRGGGEETQYF. CDR3 coding DNA: TGTGCCAGCAACCGAGGCGGAGGGGAAGAGACCCAGTACTTC. Full variable domain (missing parts from reference TRBV5-5 and TRBJ2-5): DAGVTQSPTHLIKTRGQQVTLRCSPISGHKSVSWYQQVLGQGPQFIFQYYEKEERGRGNFPDRFSARQFPNYSSELNVNALLLGDSALYLCASNRGGGEETQYFGPGTRLLVL.

The table lists this clone with a count of one. The chain employs TRBV21-1 and TRBJ1-2. TRBV21-1 is noted as a pseudogene. The CDR3 runs 14 residues. This CDR3 reads CASSTPGMSYGYTF. In DNA form, the CDR3 reads TGTGCCAGCAGCACCCCGGGGATGAGCTATGGCTACACCTTC.

The rearrangement uses TRBV6-5 and TRBJ1-1, with a tentative D call TRBD1 (6 bases). V gave up 0 bases and J gave up 5 bases, with 13 bases separating them. Per germline, CDR1 MNHEY and CDR2 SVGAGI. This CDR3 comprises 15 residues. CDR3 nucleotides: TGTGCCAGCAGTTACTCGGGGGGGGCCCAAACTGAAGCTTTCTTT. Its protein product is CASSYSGGAQTEAFF.

The chain combines TRBV6-4 with TRBJ1-2, with D unresolved. V was trimmed by 4 bases and J by 3 bases, leaving 15 bases between them. The CDR3 is 15 residues long. CDR1 MRHNA and CDR2 SNTAGT come from the germline V gene. The CDR3 spells CASSVLPQVHYGYTF. As DNA, the CDR3 is TGTGCCAGCAGTGTCCTTCCCCAGGTACACTATGGCTACACCTTC.

This clone has a single count. This chain joins TRBV10-3 and TRBJ2-7, with D perhaps matching TRBD1 (7 bases). V was shortened by 2 bases and J by 0 bases, with 11 bases between the two germline ends. CDR3 size: 15 residues. Germline CDR1 reads ENHRY; CDR2 reads SYGVKD. CDR3 bases: TGTGCCATCAGTGAGGGGGGGACAGACTCCTACGAGCAGTACTTC. Amino acid sequence: CAISEGGTDSYEQYF.

CDR3 amino acids: CASSQRDLNTGELFF. The CDR3 nucleotides read TGCGCCAGCAGCCAACGGGATTTGAACACCGGGGAGCTGTTTTTT. The rearrangement uses TRBV4-1 and TRBJ2-2, with D perhaps TRBD2 (5 bases). Trimming left V 2 bases short and J 1 base short, with 8 bases between. The CDR3 has 15 residues. Per germline, CDR1 MGHRA and CDR2 YSYEKL.

This chain joins TRBV24-1 and TRBJ2-2; possible D gene TRBD1, 6 bases. CDR1 is KGHDR and CDR2 is SFDVKD in the germline V gene. The CDR3 totals 16 residues. V lost 1 base to trimming and J lost 2 bases, with 10 bases between them. The CDR3 sequence: CATSDFGTPNTGELFF. CDR3 sequence (DNA): TGTGCCACCAGTGATTTCGGGACACCTAACACCGGGGAGCTGTTTTTT.

V gene TRBV5-6 combines with J gene TRBJ1-3; 7 bases fit TRBD1. After removal of 4 bases from V and 0 bases from J, the junction contained 16 bases not matched to a gene. The CDR3 length is 19 residues. The germline CDR1 and CDR2 sequences are SGHDT and YYEEEE. The CDR3 DNA is TGTGCCAGCAGCCGAAGGATAGTACAGGGGAGAGGCTCTGGAAACACCATATATTTT. The encoded protein is CASSRRIVQGRGSGNTIYF.

The rearrangement uses TRBV4-1 and TRBJ2-7, with a tentative D call TRBD2 (6 bases). V was trimmed by 1 base and J by 3 bases, leaving 10 bases between them. The length of the CDR3 is 14 residues. The germline V gene encodes CDR1 MGHRA and CDR2 YSYEKL. The CDR3 spells CASSQGTIFYEQYF. CDR3 bases: TGCGCCAGCAGCCAAGGGACTATCTTCTACGAGCAGTACTTC.

The rearrangement links TRBV7-2 to TRBJ1-4; maybe TRBD1 (5 bases). Germline V gene data show CDR1 as SGHTA and CDR2 as FQGNSA. There are 15 residues in the CDR3. V was cut by 8 bases and J by 3 bases, with 16 bases left in between. The CDR3 sequence: CASAYGGMSNEKLFF. CDR3 DNA: TGTGCCAGCGCCTACGGGGGGATGTCTAATGAAAAACTGTTTTTT.

This sequence joins TRBV4-1 and TRBJ1-4; D may be TRBD1 (6 bases). CDR3 size: 17 residues. The germline CDR1 and CDR2 sequences are MGHRA and YSYEKL. V was cut by 7 bases and J by 0 bases, with 18 bases left in between. Here the CDR3 DNA reads TGCGCCAGCACCCTAGGGGGTTCCCCTTCAACTAATGAAAAACTGTTTTTT. Its protein product is CASTLGGSPSTNEKLFF.

This clone was recorded only once. The CDR3 here is CASSQTHGYNEQFF. As DNA, the CDR3 is TGCGCCAGCAGCCAAACTCATGGCTACAATGAGCAGTTCTTC. The V gene is TRBV4-1, the J gene TRBJ2-1; no definite D call. The CDR3 has 14 residues. V lost 2 bases and J 3 bases, leaving 8 bases between the germline ends. Germline lookup yields CDR1 MGHRA and CDR2 YSYEKL.

The rearrangement uses TRBV7-2 and TRBJ1-3, with no clear D. The length of the CDR3 is 14 residues. Trimming shortened V by 5 bases and J by 1 base, and 9 bases separated the two germline ends. Germline CDR1 reads SGHTA; CDR2 reads FQGNSA. CDR3: CASSPRRSGNTIYF. The CDR3 DNA reads TGTGCCAGCAGCCCGCGGCGGTCTGGAAACACCATATATTTT.

This clone is a singleton in its sample. J is TRBJ2-1 and V is TRBV5-8; TRBD2 agrees at 7 bases. Germline V gives CDR1 SGHTS, CDR2 YDEGEE. The CDR3 contains 16 residues. V gave up 1 base and J gave up 8 bases; unmatched junction bases: 12. CDR3 sequence (DNA): TGTGCCAGCAGCTTGTACCACTTGGGGAGGGCCTATGAGCAGTTCTTC. Translation gives CASSLYHLGRAYEQFF.

Worth noting for this clone: This specimen includes other DNA sequences encoding the same CDR3. V and J are TRBV7-2 and TRBJ2-1; 14 bases match TRBD2. This CDR3 region has 15 residues. Germline V gene data show CDR1 as SGHTA and CDR2 as FQGNSA. Germline trimming cut 3 bases from V and 7 bases from J; bases unmatched to any gene: 2. The CDR3 loop reads CASSFGLAGGNEQFF. The DNA of the CDR3 is TGTGCCAGCAGCTTCGGACTAGCGGGAGGTAATGAGCAGTTCTTC.

With respect to this clone: Germline is not matched at one junction end, which may reflect a read error. The rearrangement links TRBV5-5 to TRBJ2-3; 15 nucleotides match TRBD2. Germline V CDR1 and CDR2: SGHKS, YYEKEE (reference sequence). This CDR3 is built from 16 residues. The CDR3 spells CASSRGTSGRTDTQYF. The CDR3 region has the DNA TGTGCCAGCAGCCGCGGGACTAGCGGGAGGACAGATACGCAATATTTT.

The rearrangement links TRBV9 to TRBJ2-5; TRBD2 matches at 15 bases. The J segment lost 2 bases and the V segment lost 4 bases, leaving 6 bases of the junction unmatched. CDR3 size: 17 residues. Germline V gives CDR1 SGDLS, CDR2 YYNGEE. Here the CDR3 reads CASSIGTSGRRQETQYF. The CDR3 DNA follows: TGTGCCAGCAGCATCGGGACTAGCGGGAGGAGGCAAGAGACCCAGTACTTC.

V usage is TRBV2 and J usage is TRBJ2-7; no firm D call. The CDR3 loop spans 11 amino acids. V shed 1 base and J shed 8 bases, with 6 bases lying between them. The germline V gene has CDR1 SNHLY and CDR2 FYNNEI. The CDR3, as DNA: TGTGCCAGCAGTGAAGACAGCAAGCAGTACTTC. It translates to CASSEDSKQYF.

Points on this clone: The junction does not match germline at one end; this may be a read error. The CDR3 DNA is TGTGCCAGCAGGGGAGGGGTGGTGTCAGTGGACTCCAACAATGAGCAGTTCTTC. Amino acid sequence: CASRGGVVSVDSNNEQFF. The chain recombines TRBV28 with TRBJ2-1; 7 nucleotides agree with TRBD2. CDR3 length equals 18 residues. In germline, CDR1 is MDHEN, CDR2 SYDVKM.

The chain uses TRBV4-1 and TRBJ2-7, with 13 nucleotides matching TRBD2. J was trimmed by 0 bases and V by 4 bases; bases with no gene match: 12. Germline values: CDR1 MGHRA, CDR2 YSYEKL. The CDR3 contains 19 residues. The CDR3 region has the DNA TGCGCCAGCAGCCCTCGCAGGACTAGCGGGAGCGCTAGCTCCTACGAGCAGTACTTC. It encodes CASSPRRTSGSASSYEQYF.

The genes are TRBV20-1 and TRBJ1-1, with TRBD1 as a possible D gene (5 bases). The germline V gene has CDR1 DFQATT and CDR2 SNEGSKA (reference sequence). The ends were cut back, 3 bases at V and 5 bases at J, with 19 bases in the middle. The CDR3 contains 15 residues. The CDR3 loop is CSASEGPWGETEAFF. The DNA for the CDR3 is TGCAGTGCTAGTGAAGGCCCTTGGGGGGAGACTGAAGCTTTCTTT.

The V and J genes are TRBV7-2 and TRBJ2-7, with D possibly TRBD2 on 5 matching bases. The length of the CDR3 is 15 residues. Trimming removed 5 bases from V and 3 bases from J, with 17 bases in between. Germline values: CDR1 SGHTA, CDR2 FQGNSA. The CDR3 region is CASSPVTGRSYEQYF. DNA for the CDR3: TGTGCCAGCAGCCCAGTAACGGGGAGAAGCTACGAGCAGTACTTC. The whole variable domain, filled in from reference TRBV7-2 and TRBJ2-7, reads GAGVSQSPSNKVTEKGKDVELRCDPISGHTALYWYRQSLGQGLEFLIYFQGNSAPDKSGLPSDRFSAERTGGSVSTLTIQRTQQEDSAVYLCASSPVTGRSYEQYFGPGTRLTVT.

The sample holds a few counts of this clone. The chain uses TRBV27 and TRBJ2-1; 8 bases match TRBD2. Germline CDR1 MNHEY, CDR2 SMNVEV (reference sequence). The CDR3 has 15 residues. Trimming at V came to 0 bases and at J to 2 bases, leaving 0 bases not matched to a gene. Written as DNA, the CDR3 is TGTGCCAGCAGTTTATCTAGCGGGGCCTACAATGAGCAGTTCTTC. Translating gives CASSLSSGAYNEQFF.

In DNA, the CDR3 is TGTGCCAGCAGACCTTACAGTAGCTCCTACAATGAGCAGTTCTTC. Encoded protein: CASRPYSSSYNEQFF. The chain carries TRBV27 and TRBJ2-1, with no clear D. Per germline, CDR1 MNHEY and CDR2 SMNVEV (reference sequence). The CDR3 sequence is 15 residues long. V shed 6 bases and J shed 0 bases, with 12 bases lying between them.